This T cell receptor beta chain was documented in a study of identical twins (dated by TCRdb to between 2015 and 2016). In terms of the full investigation: To test whether fetal clonotypes persist, the study used deep sequencing on TCR alpha and beta repertoires from monozygotic twins, unrelated adults of various ages, and cord blood. To rule out contamination, the twin experiments were replicated at different times with different library preparation protocols. What the authors observed across the whole study: Out-of-frame TCR alpha sequences shared between twins showed an excess of low generation-probability sequences compared with coincidental sharing between unrelated individuals. Because the same donors could not be followed over many years, the conclusions depended on cross-sectional statistical analysis. Fewer insertions were carried by abundant cord blood beta clonotypes; a weaker similar trend was observed in young adult naive repertoires, while no such trend was observed in memory repertoires. In monozygotic twins, out-of-frame TCR alpha sharing was systematically underestimated by recombination models, although the models agreed with sharing between unrelated individuals. The excess sharing between twins in beta out-of-frame sequences was weaker because fewer shared sequences reduced the signal-to-noise ratio. Invariant T cells such as MAIT and iNKT could partly confound zero-insertion analyses, though diverse VJ usage argued against this for most clonotypes.

Library preparation used 5' RACE. Data came from an Illumina HiSeq 2000. A universal primer binding site was introduced by template switching, and a unique molecular identifier was present in the final cDNA, enabling accurate counting of TCR cDNA molecules. First-strand cDNA for TCR alpha and beta chains was synthesized from specific primers in the conserved constant-segment region. To control for contamination, each cDNA library was double barcoded with a SMART-Mk sample barcode plus Illumina barcodes. TruSeq adapter sequences and Illumina sample barcodes were added in two successive PCR steps. Sequencing of the TCR alpha and beta cDNA libraries was done on the Illumina HiSeq platform using custom primers. In the source study's methods: MiGEC was used to process raw reads and extract unique molecular identifiers, and MiXCR was used to find CDR3 positions. Recombination models were inferred per individual with the repgenHMM and IGoR tools using an EM algorithm. The tcR package in R was used for shared clonotype analysis, with sharing normalized by the product of cloneset sizes. Out-of-frame nonproductive sequences were analyzed to study raw recombination free of thymic and clonal selection effects. TCRdb's own reprocessing of the public reads used fastp at Q25 and MiXCR and kept productive beta chains. Rows merge per CDR3 protein into single entries with the most common DNA and genes. The V and J calls were not made by the authors but by TCRdb's processing. The sample profile shows fewer than 650,000 distinct CDR3 sequences; 7.1% of them were found once. 1.5% to 2% of the sample belongs to the ten largest clones.

This clonotype showed up just once. Its cognate antigen has yet to be identified. One base away there is no much larger clone; base qualities are not given. Resting on one read, the evidence is weak. All donors were healthy Caucasians. The twin cohort comprised three pairs of female monozygotic twins, all aged roughly 18 to 30 years. The RNA used for TCR libraries was isolated from peripheral blood mononuclear cells. The germline V gene supplies CDR1 SNHLY and CDR2 FYNNEI. V is shortened by 10 bases, J by 5 bases, and the region joining them spans 31 bases. The CDR3 goes from the cysteine to the phenylalanine over 18 residues. Only the CDR3 part of the read is kept: 54 bases, read in frame from the first base. The data also belong to a second study, concerning yellow fever vaccine responses in identical twins. As described in the second report: According to the authors, in identical twins the way T cells responded to vaccination appeared partly convergent and partly personalized. The study precisely tracked vaccine-responding T cell clones in identical twins.

The sequence was obtained from a woman aged 18-29 years in good health. The sequencing sample was made of PBMCs. The rearranged chain carries TRBV2 and TRBJ2-3; D gene: possibly TRBD1, on 5 matching bases. The nucleotide sequence reads TGTGCCATCAGATCCGCCTGGGGTGTATCGTTAGGGGTAGATACGCAGTATTTT. This translates into CAIRSAWGVSLGVDTQYF.